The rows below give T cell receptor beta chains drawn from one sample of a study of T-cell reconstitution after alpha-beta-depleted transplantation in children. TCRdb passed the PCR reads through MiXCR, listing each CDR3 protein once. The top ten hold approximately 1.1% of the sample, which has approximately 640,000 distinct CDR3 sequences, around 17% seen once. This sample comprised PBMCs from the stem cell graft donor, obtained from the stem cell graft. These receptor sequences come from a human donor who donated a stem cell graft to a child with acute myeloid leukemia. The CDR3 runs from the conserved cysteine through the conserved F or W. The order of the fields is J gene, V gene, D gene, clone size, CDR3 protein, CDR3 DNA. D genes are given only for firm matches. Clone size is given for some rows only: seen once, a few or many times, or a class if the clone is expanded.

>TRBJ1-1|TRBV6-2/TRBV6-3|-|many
CASSRSGDTEAFF
TGTGCCAGCAGTAGGTCAGGGGACACTGAAGCTTTCTTT
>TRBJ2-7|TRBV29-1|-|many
CSVRGITPYEQYF
TGCAGCGTTAGGGGCATAACTCCCTACGAGCAGTACTTC
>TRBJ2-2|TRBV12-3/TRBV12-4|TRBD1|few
CASSVQGLNTGELFF
TGTGCCAGCAGCGTACAGGGGTTGAACACCGGGGAGCTGTTTTTT
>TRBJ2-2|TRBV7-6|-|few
CASSLATRVPNTGELFF
TGTGCCAGCAGCTTAGCCACTAGAGTTCCCAACACCGGGGAGCTGTTTTTT
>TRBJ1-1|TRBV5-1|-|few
CASRRSPNTEAFF
TGCGCCAGTAGGAGGTCTCCGAACACTGAAGCTTTCTTT
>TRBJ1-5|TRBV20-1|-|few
CSASSRGNQPQHF
TGCAGTGCTAGTTCTCGGGGCAATCAGCCCCAGCATTTT
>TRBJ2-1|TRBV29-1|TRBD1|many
CSVSFRTGNEQFF
TGCAGCGTTTCCTTTAGGACAGGGAATGAGCAGTTCTTC
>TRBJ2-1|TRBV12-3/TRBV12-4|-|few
CASEGRRNEQFF
TGTGCCAGCGAAGGCCGACGGAATGAGCAGTTCTTC
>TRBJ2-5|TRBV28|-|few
CASSLYAQETQYF
TGTGCCAGCAGTTTATACGCACAAGAGACCCAGTACTTC
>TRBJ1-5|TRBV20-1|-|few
CSVRTEPQHF
TGCAGTGTTCGTACGGAACCCCAGCATTTT
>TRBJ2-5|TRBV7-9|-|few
CASSPQQETQYF
TGTGCCAGCAGCCCTCAGCAAGAGACCCAGTACTTC
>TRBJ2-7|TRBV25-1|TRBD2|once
CASSKQPGTSGGAYEQYF
TGTGCCAGCAGTAAACAGCCCGGGACTAGCGGGGGGGCCTACGAGCAGTACTTC
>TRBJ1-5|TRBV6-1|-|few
CASSERGGNGNQPQHF
TGTGCCAGCAGTGAAAGAGGAGGGAACGGGAATCAGCCCCAGCATTTT
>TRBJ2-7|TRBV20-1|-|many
CSATLHLTGEQYF
TGCAGTGCTACACTACACCTTACGGGCGAGCAGTACTTC
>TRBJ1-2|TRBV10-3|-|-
CAISSPGVSQANYGYTF
TGTGCCATCAGTTCCCCTGGGGTGAGTCAAGCTAACTATGGCTACACCTTC
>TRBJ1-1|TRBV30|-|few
CAASTGLAAFF
TGTGCCGCCTCTACGGGGCTTGCAGCTTTCTTT
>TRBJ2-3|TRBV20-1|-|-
CSAESGSGTDTQYF
TGCAGTGCTGAGAGCGGGTCCGGCACAGATACGCAGTATTTT
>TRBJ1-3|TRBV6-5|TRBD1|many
CASSSERQGVKRNTIYF
TGTGCCAGCAGTTCAGAGAGACAGGGCGTTAAACGAAACACCATATATTTT
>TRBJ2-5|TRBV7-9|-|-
CASSSRAGALQETQYF
TGTGCCAGCAGCTCTAGGGCGGGGGCCCTCCAAGAGACCCAGTACTTC
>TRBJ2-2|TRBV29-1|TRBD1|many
CSVKDRGGGELFF
TGCAGCGTGAAGGACAGGGGAGGTGGGGAGCTGTTTTTT